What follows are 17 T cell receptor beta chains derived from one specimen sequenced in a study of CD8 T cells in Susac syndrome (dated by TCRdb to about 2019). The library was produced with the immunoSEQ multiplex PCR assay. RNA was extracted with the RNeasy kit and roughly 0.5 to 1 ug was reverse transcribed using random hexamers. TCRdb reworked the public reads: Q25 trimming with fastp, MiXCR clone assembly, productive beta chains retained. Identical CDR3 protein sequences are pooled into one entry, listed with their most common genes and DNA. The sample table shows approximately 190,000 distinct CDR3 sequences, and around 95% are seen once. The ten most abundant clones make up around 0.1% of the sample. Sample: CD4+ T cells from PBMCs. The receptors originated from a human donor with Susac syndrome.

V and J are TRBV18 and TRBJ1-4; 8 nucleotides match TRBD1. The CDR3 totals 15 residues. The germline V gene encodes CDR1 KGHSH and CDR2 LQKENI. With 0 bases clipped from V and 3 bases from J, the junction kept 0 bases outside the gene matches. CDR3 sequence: CASSPPGQANEKLFF. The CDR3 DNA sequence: TGTGCCAGCTCACCACCGGGACAGGCTAATGAAAAACTGTTTTTT.

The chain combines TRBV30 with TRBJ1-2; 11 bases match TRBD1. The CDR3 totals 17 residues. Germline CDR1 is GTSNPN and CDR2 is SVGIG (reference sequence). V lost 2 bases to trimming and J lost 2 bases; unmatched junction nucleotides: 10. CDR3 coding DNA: TGTGCCTGGAGTTTATATTCCAGGGACAGGGGGAACTATGGCTACACCTTC. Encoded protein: CAWSLYSRDRGNYGYTF.

DNA for the CDR3: TGTGCCAGCAGTTTAGTCGCCGACAACCAAGAGACCCAGTACTTC. Its protein product is CASSLVADNQETQYF. V is TRBV12-3 or TRBV12-4 and J is TRBJ2-5; D ambiguous. Trimming left V 1 base short and J 0 bases short, with 9 bases between. The CDR3 covers 15 residues.

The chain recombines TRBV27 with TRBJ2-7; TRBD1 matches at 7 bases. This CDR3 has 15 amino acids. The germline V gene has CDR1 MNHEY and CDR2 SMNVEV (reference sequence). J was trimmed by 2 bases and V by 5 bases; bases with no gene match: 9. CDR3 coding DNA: TGTGCCAGCAGTCTCCGGGACAGCGCGCCCTACGAGCAGTACTTC. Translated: CASSLRDSAPYEQYF.

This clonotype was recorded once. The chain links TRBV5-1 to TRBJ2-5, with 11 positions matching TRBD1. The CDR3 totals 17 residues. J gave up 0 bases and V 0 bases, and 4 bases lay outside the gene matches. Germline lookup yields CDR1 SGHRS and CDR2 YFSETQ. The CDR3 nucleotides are TGCGCCAGCAGCTTGGCCGGGACAGGGGGGTACCAAGAGACCCAGTACTTC. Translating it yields CASSLAGTGGYQETQYF.

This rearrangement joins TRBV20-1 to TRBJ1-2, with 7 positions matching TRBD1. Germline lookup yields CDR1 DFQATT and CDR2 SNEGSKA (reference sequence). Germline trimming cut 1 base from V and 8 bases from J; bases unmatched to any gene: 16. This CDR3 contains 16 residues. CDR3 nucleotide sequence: TGCAGTGCTAGAGGGCCGACAGGGATTGTGGTGAACGGCTACACCTTC. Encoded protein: CSARGPTGIVVNGYTF.

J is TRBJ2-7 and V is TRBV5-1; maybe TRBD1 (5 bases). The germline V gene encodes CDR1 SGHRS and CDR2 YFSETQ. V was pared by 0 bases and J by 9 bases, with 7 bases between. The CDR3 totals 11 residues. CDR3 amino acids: CASSLGQLQYF. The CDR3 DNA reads TGCGCCAGCAGCTTGGGACAGTTGCAGTACTTC.

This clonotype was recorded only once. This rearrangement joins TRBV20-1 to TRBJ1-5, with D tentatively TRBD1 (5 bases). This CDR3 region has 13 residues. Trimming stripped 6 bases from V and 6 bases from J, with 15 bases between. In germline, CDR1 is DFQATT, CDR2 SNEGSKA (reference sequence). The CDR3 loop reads CSAVSRETQPQHF. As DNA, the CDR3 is TGCAGTGCCGTCTCCAGGGAGACTCAGCCCCAGCATTTT.

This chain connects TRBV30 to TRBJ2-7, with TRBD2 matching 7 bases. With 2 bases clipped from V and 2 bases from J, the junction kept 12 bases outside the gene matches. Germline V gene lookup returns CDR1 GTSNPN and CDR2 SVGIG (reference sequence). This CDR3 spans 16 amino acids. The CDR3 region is CAWSRGLGRVTYEQYF. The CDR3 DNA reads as TGTGCCTGGAGTAGGGGCTTAGGGAGGGTAACCTACGAGCAGTACTTC. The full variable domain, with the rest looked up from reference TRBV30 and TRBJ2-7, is SQTIHQWPATLVQPVGSPLSLECTVEGTSNPNLYWYRQAAGRGLQLLFYSVGIGQISSEVPQNLSASRPQDRQFILSSKKLLLSDSGFYLCAWSRGLGRVTYEQYFGPGTRLTVT.

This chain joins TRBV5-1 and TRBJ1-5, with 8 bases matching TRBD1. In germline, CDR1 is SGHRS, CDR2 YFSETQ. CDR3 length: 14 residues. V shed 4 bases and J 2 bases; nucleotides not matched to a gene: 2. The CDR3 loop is CASSTQGGNQPQHF. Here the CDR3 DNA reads TGCGCCAGCAGCACACAGGGGGGCAATCAGCCCCAGCATTTT.

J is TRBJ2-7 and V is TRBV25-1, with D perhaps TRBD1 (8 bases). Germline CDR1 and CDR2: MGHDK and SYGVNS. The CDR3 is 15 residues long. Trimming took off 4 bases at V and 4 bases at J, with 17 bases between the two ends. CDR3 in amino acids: CASSADRGGMYEQYF. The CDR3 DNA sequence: TGTGCCAGCAGTGCTGACAGGGGAGGGATGTACGAGCAGTACTTC.

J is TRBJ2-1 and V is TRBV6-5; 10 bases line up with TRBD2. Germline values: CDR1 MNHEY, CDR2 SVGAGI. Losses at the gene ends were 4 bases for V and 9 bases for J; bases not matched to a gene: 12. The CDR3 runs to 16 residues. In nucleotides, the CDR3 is TGTGCCAGCAGTTCCCCCGGGAGCGGGGGGGCACGTGAGCAGTTCTTC. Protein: CASSSPGSGGAREQFF.

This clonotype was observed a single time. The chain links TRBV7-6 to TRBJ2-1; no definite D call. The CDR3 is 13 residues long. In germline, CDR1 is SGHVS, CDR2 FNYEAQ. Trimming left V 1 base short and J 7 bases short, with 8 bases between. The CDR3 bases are TGTGCCAGCAGCTTAGGGCCTACGAATGAGCAGTTCTTC. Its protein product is CASSLGPTNEQFF. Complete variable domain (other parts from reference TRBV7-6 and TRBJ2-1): GAGVSQSPRYKVTKRGQDVALRCDPISGHVSLYWYRQALGQGPEFLTYFNYEAQQDKSGLPNDRFSAERPEGSISTLTIQRTEQRDSAMYRCASSLGPTNEQFFGPGTRLTVL.

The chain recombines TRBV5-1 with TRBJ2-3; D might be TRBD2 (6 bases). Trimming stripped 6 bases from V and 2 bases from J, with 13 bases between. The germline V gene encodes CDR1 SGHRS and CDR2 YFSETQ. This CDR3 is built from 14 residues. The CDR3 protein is CASTAGPLTDTQYF. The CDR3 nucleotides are TGCGCCAGCACGGCGGGGCCGCTCACAGATACGCAGTATTTT.

The CDR3 reads CASYSATNEKLFF. The CDR3 DNA reads TGTGCCAGTTATTCGGCAACTAATGAAAAACTGTTTTTT. The chain couples TRBV12-3 or TRBV12-4 to TRBJ1-4; D is undetermined. The CDR3 consists of 13 residues. Trimming shortened V by 9 bases and J by 0 bases, and 8 bases separated the two germline ends.

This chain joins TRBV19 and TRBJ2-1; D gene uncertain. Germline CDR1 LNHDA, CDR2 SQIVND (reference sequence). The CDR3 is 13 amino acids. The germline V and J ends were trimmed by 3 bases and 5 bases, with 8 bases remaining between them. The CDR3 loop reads CASSIGMNNEQFF. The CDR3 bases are TGTGCCAGTAGTATTGGGATGAACAATGAGCAGTTCTTC.

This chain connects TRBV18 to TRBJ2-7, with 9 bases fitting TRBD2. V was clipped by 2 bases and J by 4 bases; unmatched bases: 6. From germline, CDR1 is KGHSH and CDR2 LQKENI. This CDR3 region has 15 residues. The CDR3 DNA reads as TGTGCCAGCTCACCAAAGCTTAGCGGGGGATACGAGCAGTACTTC. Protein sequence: CASSPKLSGGYEQYF.